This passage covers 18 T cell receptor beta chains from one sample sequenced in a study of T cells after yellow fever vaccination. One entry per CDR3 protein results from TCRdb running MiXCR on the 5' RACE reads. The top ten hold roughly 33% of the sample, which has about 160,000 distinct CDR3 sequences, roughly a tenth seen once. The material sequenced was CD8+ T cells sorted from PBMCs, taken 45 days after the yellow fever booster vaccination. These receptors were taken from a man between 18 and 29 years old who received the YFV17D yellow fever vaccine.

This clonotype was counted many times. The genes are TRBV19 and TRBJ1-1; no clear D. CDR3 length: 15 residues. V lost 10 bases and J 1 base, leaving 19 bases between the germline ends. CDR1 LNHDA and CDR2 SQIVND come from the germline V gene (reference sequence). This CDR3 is CATQKEALGNTEAFF. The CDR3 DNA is TGTGCCACCCAAAAGGAGGCTTTGGGGAACACTGAAGCTTTCTTT.

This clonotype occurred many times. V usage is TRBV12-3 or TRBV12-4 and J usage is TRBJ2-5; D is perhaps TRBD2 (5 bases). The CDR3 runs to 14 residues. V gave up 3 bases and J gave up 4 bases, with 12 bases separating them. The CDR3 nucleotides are TGTGCCAGCAGTTTCTCGGGGAGAGGAGAGACCCAGTACTTC. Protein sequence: CASSFSGRGETQYF.

CDR3 amino acids: CSASLYNTEAFF. CDR3 DNA sequence: TGCAGTGCTAGTCTCTATAACACTGAAGCTTTCTTT. This chain links TRBV20-1 with TRBJ1-1; D not resolved. V was cut by 3 bases and J by 2 bases, with 7 bases left in between. The germline V gene has CDR1 DFQATT and CDR2 SNEGSKA (reference sequence). CDR3 length: 12 residues.

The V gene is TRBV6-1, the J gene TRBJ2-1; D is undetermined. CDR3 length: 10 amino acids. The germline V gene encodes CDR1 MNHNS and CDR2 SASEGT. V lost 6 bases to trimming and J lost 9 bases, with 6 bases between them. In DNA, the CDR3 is TGTGCCAGCAGGTACCTTGAGCAGTTCTTC. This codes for CASRYLEQFF.

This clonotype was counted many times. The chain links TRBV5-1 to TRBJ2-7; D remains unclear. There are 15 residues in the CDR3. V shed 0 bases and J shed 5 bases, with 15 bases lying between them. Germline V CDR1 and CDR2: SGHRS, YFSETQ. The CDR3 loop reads CASSLAMGGSHEQYV. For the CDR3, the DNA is TGCGCCAGCAGCTTGGCCATGGGTGGGTCCCACGAGCAGTACGTC.

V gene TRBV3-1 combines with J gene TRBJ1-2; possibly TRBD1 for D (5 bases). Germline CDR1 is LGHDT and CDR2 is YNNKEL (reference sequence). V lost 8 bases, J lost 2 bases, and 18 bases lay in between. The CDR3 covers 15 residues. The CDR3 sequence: CASGKTTVSNYGYTF. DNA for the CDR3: TGTGCCAGCGGAAAGACGACAGTCTCCAACTATGGCTACACCTTC.

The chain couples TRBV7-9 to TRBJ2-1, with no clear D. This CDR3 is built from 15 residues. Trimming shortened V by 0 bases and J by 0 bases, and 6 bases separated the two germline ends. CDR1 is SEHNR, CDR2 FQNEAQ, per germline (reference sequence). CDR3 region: CASSLAKSSYNEQFF. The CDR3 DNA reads TGTGCCAGCAGCTTAGCGAAGAGCTCCTACAATGAGCAGTTCTTC.

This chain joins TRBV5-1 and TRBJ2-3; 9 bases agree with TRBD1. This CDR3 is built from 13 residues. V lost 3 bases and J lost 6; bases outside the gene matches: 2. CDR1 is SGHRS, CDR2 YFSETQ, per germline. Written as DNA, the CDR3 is TGCGCCAGCAGCTGGGGACAGGGCGATACGCAGTATTTT. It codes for CASSWGQGDTQYF.

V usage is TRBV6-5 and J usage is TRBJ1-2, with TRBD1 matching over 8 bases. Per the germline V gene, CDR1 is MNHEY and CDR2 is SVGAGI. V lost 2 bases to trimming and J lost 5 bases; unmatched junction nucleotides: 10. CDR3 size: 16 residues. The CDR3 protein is CASSYRRGRGQYGYTF. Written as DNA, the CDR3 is TGTGCCAGCAGTTACCGCCGCGGCAGGGGGCAATATGGCTACACCTTC.

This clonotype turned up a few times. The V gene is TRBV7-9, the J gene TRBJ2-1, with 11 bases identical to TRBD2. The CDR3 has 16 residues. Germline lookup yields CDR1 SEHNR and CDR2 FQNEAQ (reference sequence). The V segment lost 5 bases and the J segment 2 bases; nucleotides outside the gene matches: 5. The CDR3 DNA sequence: TGTGCCAGCAGCCCTCTTAGCGGGGGGGCCTACAATGAGCAGTTCTTC. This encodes CASSPLSGGAYNEQFF.

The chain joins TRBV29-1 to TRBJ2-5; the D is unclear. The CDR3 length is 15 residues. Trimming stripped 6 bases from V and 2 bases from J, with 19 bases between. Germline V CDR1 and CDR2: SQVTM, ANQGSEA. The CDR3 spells CSVHSSGWGQETQYF. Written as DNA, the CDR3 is TGCAGCGTCCACTCCTCCGGATGGGGTCAAGAGACCCAGTACTTC.

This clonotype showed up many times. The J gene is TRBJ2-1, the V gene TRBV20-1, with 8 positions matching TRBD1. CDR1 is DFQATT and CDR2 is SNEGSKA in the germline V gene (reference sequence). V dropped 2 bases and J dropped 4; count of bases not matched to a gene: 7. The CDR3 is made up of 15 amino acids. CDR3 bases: TGCAGTGCTAGATCACCGGGACAGGCATACAATGAGCAGTTCTTC. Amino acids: CSARSPGQAYNEQFF.

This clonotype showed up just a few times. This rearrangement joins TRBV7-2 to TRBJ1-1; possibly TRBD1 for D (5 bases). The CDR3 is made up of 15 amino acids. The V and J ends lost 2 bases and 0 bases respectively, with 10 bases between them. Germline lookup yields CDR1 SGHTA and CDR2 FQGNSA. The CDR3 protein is CASSLPAGMNTEAFF. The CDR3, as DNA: TGTGCCAGCAGCTTACCGGCAGGGATGAACACTGAAGCTTTCTTT.

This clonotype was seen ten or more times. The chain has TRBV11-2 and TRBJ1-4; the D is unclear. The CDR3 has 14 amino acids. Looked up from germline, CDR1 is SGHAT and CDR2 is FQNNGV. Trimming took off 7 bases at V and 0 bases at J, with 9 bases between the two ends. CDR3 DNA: TGTGCCAGCAAACTGTTTGCAACTAATGAAAAACTGTTTTTT. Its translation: CASKLFATNEKLFF.

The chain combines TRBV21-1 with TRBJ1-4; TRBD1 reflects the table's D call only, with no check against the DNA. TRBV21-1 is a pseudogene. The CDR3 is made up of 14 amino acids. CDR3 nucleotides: TGTGCCAGCAGCACCTGTGGACAGGAGGAAAAACTGTTTTTT. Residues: CASSTCGQEEKLFF.

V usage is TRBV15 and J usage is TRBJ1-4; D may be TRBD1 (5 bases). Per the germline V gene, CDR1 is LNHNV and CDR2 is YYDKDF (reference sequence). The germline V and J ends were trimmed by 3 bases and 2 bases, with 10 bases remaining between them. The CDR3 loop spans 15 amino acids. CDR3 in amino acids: CATSSARGTNEKLFF. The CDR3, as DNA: TGTGCCACCAGCAGTGCGAGGGGCACTAATGAAAAACTGTTTTTT. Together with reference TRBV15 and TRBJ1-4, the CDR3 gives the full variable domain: DAMVIQNPRYQVTQFGKPVTLSCSQTLNHNVMYWYQQKSSQAPKLLFHYYDKDFNNEADTPDNFQSRRPNTSFCFLDIRSPGLGDTAMYLCATSSARGTNEKLFFGSGTQLSVL.

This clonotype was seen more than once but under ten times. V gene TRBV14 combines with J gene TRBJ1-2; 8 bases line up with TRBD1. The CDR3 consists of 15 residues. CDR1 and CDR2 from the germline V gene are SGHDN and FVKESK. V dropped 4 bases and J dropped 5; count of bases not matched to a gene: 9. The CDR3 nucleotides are TGTGCCAGCAGCCGGAAAGGACAGGGAAGATATGGCTACACCTTC. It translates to CASSRKGQGRYGYTF.

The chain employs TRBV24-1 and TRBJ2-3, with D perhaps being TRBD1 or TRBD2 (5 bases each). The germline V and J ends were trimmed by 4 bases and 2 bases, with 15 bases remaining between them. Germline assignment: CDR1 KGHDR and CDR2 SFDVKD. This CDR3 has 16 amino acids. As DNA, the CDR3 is TGTGCCACCAGTGACCAGGGACCGGAGTTCACAGATACGCAGTATTTT. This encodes CATSDQGPEFTDTQYF.